A selection of T cell receptor beta chains follows, all from one sample in a study of OX40 agonist ivuxolimab in advanced cancers. Produced via immunoSEQ multiplex PCR; TCRdb's table is partial and in-frame only. The sample lists about 150,000 clones, 93% seen once, with roughly 1% in the top ten. This specimen consisted of CD4+ or CD8+ T cells sorted from blood, obtained in a trial of the OX40 agonist ivuxolimab. The source of these receptors is an adult with an advanced solid tumor such as melanoma, head and neck, liver or kidney cancer. The CDR3 runs from the conserved cysteine through the conserved F or W. The D gene is left open where the match is weak. For some rows the clone size is stated as once, few or many, or as a class when expanded; others skip it.

cdr3_nt cdr3_aa d_call j_call clone_size v_call
TGTGCCAGTAGTATGGATGGAGGGCTCAGTCAGCCCCAGCATTTT CASSMDGGLSQPQHF . TRBJ1-5 . TRBV19
TGTGCCAGCAGTTCCCCGTCAGGGGCGTTCTACGAGCAGTACTTC CASSSPSGAFYEQYF . TRBJ2-7 . TRBV28
TGTGCCAGCTCACCAGGGACAGGACACTATAATGAAAAACTGTTTTTT CASSPGTGHYNEKLFF TRBD1 TRBJ1-4 . TRBV18
TGTGCCAGCAGCTTCGGGACAGGGGACCAGCCCCAGCATTTT CASSFGTGDQPQHF TRBD1 TRBJ1-5 . TRBV7-3
TGTGCCAGCAGTTACTCGGGCACCTACGAGCAGTACTTC CASSYSGTYEQYF . TRBJ2-7 . TRBV6-5
TGTGCCAGCAGTTACCGGGACAGGAACTATGGCTACACCTTC CASSYRDRNYGYTF TRBD1 TRBJ1-2 . TRBV6-5
TGTGCCAGCAACAACCCCGAGTGGAATGAGCAGTTCTTC CASNNPEWNEQFF . TRBJ2-1 . TRBV7-9
TGTGCCAGCATTTCCCCGGACAGGGCCGGCTACACCTTC CASISPDRAGYTF TRBD1 TRBJ1-2 . TRBV6-5
TGTGCCAGCAGCTTAACGTGGGGTAGCGGCAATGAGCAGTTCTTC CASSLTWGSGNEQFF . TRBJ2-1 . TRBV7-3
TGTGCCAGCAGCTCACCTCGAAAGGGGGAAGGCTACACCTTC CASSSPRKGEGYTF . TRBJ1-2 . TRBV5-5
TGTGCCAGTTTCACACTCCGGGACAGGCACGGCTACACCTTC CASFTLRDRHGYTF TRBD1 TRBJ1-2 . TRBV28
TGTGCCAGCAGCCTGACTAGCGGGGGAGAATACGAGCAGTACTTC CASSLTSGGEYEQYF TRBD2 TRBJ2-7 . TRBV11-3
TGCGCCAGCAGCTTGGGTGGAGGACCGAACACTGAAGCTTTCTTT CASSLGGGPNTEAFF . TRBJ1-1 . TRBV5-1
TGCAGCGTTGAAGATCGTGGGACAGGAAAGGCGCACTATGGCTACACCTTC CSVEDRGTGKAHYGYTF TRBD1 TRBJ1-2 once TRBV29-1
TGTGCCACCAGCAGAGAAGGAACCGGGACAGGAAACACCATATATTTT CATSREGTGTGNTIYF . TRBJ1-3 . TRBV15
TGTGCCAGCTCCCGGACAGGGGACTCCTACGAGCAGTACTTC CASSRTGDSYEQYF TRBD1 TRBJ2-7 . TRBV7-9
TGTGCCAGAAGCCCCACAGTCCGGAGCTCTGGAAACACCATATATTTT CARSPTVRSSGNTIYF . TRBJ1-3 once TRBV5-3